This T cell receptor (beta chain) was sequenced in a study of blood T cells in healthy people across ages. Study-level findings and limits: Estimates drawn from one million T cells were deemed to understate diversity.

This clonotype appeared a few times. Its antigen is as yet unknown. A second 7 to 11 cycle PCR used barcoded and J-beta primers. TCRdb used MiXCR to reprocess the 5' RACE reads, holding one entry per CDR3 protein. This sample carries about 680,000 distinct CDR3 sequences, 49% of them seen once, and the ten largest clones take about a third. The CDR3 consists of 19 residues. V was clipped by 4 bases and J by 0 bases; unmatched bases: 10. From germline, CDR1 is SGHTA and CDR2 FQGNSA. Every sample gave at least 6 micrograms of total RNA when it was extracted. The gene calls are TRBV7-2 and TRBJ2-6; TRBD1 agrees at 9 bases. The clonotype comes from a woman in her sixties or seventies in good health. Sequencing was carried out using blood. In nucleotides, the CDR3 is TGTGCCAGCAGCTCCAGGGACAGGGTTAGCGTCTCTGGGGCCAACGTCCTGACTTTC. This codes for CASSSRDRVSVSGANVLTF.